These T cell receptor beta chains were read from a single sample in a study of blood T cells in healthy people across ages. TCRdb analysed the 5' RACE reads with MiXCR anew, one entry per CDR3 protein. This sample has about 730,000 distinct CDR3 sequences, with 35% to 45% found just once. The sample comprised blood. These receptors all stem from a woman between 55 and 75 years old in good health. Each CDR3 is given with its conserved first and last residue.

CDR3aa: CATGREQGERYEQYF
j_gene: TRBJ2-7
len: 15
v_gene: TRBV15

CDR3aa: CASSHRGGDGYEQFF
j_gene: TRBJ2-1
len: 15
v_gene: TRBV28

CDR3aa: CASSFDRDLDTQYF
j_gene: TRBJ2-3
len: 14
v_gene: TRBV5-1

CDR3aa: CSATPNTEAFF
j_gene: TRBJ1-1
len: 11
v_gene: TRBV20-1

CDR3aa: CASSFQYRGNEYF
j_gene: TRBJ2-7
len: 13
v_gene: TRBV27

CDR3aa: CASTGGANTGELFF
j_gene: TRBJ2-2
len: 14
v_gene: TRBV2

CDR3aa: CASSLEGESPYNEQFF
j_gene: TRBJ2-1
len: 16
v_gene: TRBV5-5

CDR3aa: CASSQEGLAGYSYEQYF
j_gene: TRBJ2-7
len: 17
v_gene: TRBV3-1

CDR3aa: CASSELAVSYNEQFF
j_gene: TRBJ2-1
len: 15
v_gene: TRBV9

CDR3aa: CASGRDRGYEQYF
j_gene: NA
len: 13
v_gene: TRBV7-3

CDR3aa: CASSLGQGRSAFF
j_gene: TRBJ1-1
len: 13
v_gene: TRBV7-2

CDR3aa: CASSRLEKLFF
j_gene: TRBJ1-4
len: 11
v_gene: TRBV3-1

CDR3aa: CASSESGSERHEQYF
j_gene: TRBJ2-7
len: 15
v_gene: TRBV25-1

CDR3aa: CSVLMGQGVDEQFF
j_gene: TRBJ2-1
len: 14
v_gene: TRBV29-1